The 14 T cell receptor beta chains below come from one sample, sequenced in a study of T-cell reconstitution after alpha-beta-depleted transplantation in children. Unique molecular identifiers tagged the TCRbeta library. TCRdb itself ran the PCR reads through MiXCR, one entry per CDR3 protein. The sample holds 700,000 to 950,000 distinct CDR3 sequences, 16% seen once. Here the sequenced sample was PBMCs, mostly from graft donor cells, taken 360 days after TCRalphabeta/CD19-depleted stem cell transplant. The receptors derive from a male patient younger than 18 who had a stem cell transplant for acute lymphoblastic leukemia, so the T cells may come from the graft donor.

This sequence joins TRBV5-1 and TRBJ2-7; the match to TRBD2 covers 7 bases. V trimming: 4 bases; J trimming: 0 bases; junction bases outside the gene matches: 19. CDR3 length equals 19 residues. From germline, CDR1 is SGHRS and CDR2 YFSETQ. The CDR3 region has the DNA TGCGCCAGCAGCCTTTTGAGGGAGGGCCCAGCGTACCTCTCCTACGAGCAGTACTTC. Translation: CASSLLREGPAYLSYEQYF.

To note about this clonotype: The DNA is left out, because the CDR3 cannot be placed on it with certainty; the CDR3 is given as TCRdb lists it. This chain links TRBV7-9 with TRBJ1-1. Germline V gene lookup returns CDR1 SEHNR and CDR2 FQNEAQ (reference sequence). The CDR3 spans 13 amino acids, including both terminal residues. CDR3 amino acids: CASSHFGNTEAFF.

The chain is built from TRBV18 and TRBJ1-1; 12 bases match TRBD1. After removal of 3 bases from V and 10 bases from J, the junction contained 12 bases not matched to a gene. Germline lookup yields CDR1 KGHSH and CDR2 LQKENI. This CDR3 is built from 16 residues. CDR3 DNA: TGTGCCAGCTCACCTGGCGTCCCGGGACAGGGGGCCCGAGCTTTCTTT. This sequence encodes CASSPGVPGQGARAFF.

This clonotype was counted only a few times. V usage is TRBV7-3 and J usage is TRBJ1-1; TRBD1 matches 7 bases. J gave up 1 base and V 7 bases, and 9 bases lay outside the gene matches. CDR3 length equals 15 residues. The germline gives CDR1 SGHTA, CDR2 FQGTGA. The CDR3 nucleotides are TGTGCCAGCACGCTCGACAGGGCAGGGAACACTGAAGCTTTCTTT. This codes for CASTLDRAGNTEAFF.

This clonotype was seen ten or more times. The chain carries TRBV5-5 and TRBJ2-7; D is ambiguous. This CDR3 has 12 residues. Germline-derived CDR1 and CDR2 are SGHKS and YYEKEE (reference sequence). Trimming stripped 4 bases from V and 0 bases from J, with 5 bases between. For the CDR3, the DNA is TGTGCCAGCAGCGTTAGCTCCTACGAGCAGTACTTC. Its translation is CASSVSSYEQYF.

V usage is TRBV12-3 or TRBV12-4 and J usage is TRBJ1-2; 9 bases map to TRBD1. The J segment lost 5 bases and the V segment lost 2 bases, leaving 9 bases of the junction unmatched. This CDR3 is built from 16 residues. In DNA, the CDR3 is TGTGCCAGCAGTTTAAGGCGTGGGACAGGGTATTATGGCTACACCTTC. Translation: CASSLRRGTGYYGYTF.

V usage is TRBV7-9 and J usage is TRBJ2-1; a weak D match, TRBD1 (6 bases). This CDR3 spans 14 amino acids. Trimming pared 0 bases from V and 7 bases from J, leaving 10 bases between. Germline V gene sequence: CDR1 SEHNR, CDR2 FQNEAQ (reference sequence). In nucleotides, the CDR3 is TGTGCCAGCAGCTTAGCTACCCAGGGGAATGAGCAGTTCTTC. This encodes CASSLATQGNEQFF.

This clonotype occurred a few times. The CDR3 nucleotides read TGTGCCAGCAGACTTACCGGGACTAGCGGGAGAGGCGAGCAGTACTTC. Translated, it gives CASRLTGTSGRGEQYF. The chain has TRBV12-3 or TRBV12-4 and TRBJ2-7; 14 bases map to TRBD2. This CDR3 spans 16 amino acids. V shed 6 bases, J shed 6 bases, and the junction held 10 bases outside the gene matches.

Details on this clonotype: The CDR3 does not close with the conserved phenylalanine or tryptophan, likely indicating a read error. The CDR3 loop reads CASSPAVGDTQYI. DNA for the CDR3: TGTGCCAGCAGCCCGGCGGTTGGAGATACGCAGTATATT. This chain links TRBV11-2 with TRBJ2-3, with unresolved D. The CDR3 spans 13 residues. Per the germline V gene, CDR1 is SGHAT and CDR2 is FQNNGV. The V and J ends lost 5 bases and 5 bases respectively, with 11 bases between them.

The table lists this clonotype with a few counts. The chain carries TRBV12-3 or TRBV12-4 and TRBJ1-5, with D possibly TRBD1 on 6 matching bases. V lost 3 bases and J 0 bases, leaving 12 bases between the germline ends. The CDR3 runs 16 residues. CDR3 DNA sequence: TGTGCCAGCAGTTTCGGGACGGGACATAGCAATCAGCCCCAGCATTTT. Residues: CASSFGTGHSNQPQHF.

The CDR3: CASSLSGRAVYEQYF. CDR3 in DNA: TGTGCCAGCAGCCTCAGCGGGAGGGCCGTATACGAGCAGTACTTC. The chain is built from TRBV6-1 and TRBJ2-7; 10 bases map to TRBD2. V shed 6 bases, J shed 4 bases, and the junction held 9 bases outside the gene matches. The germline V gene encodes CDR1 MNHNS and CDR2 SASEGT. The CDR3 runs 15 residues.

This clonotype was seen many times. The rearrangement joins TRBV10-1 to TRBJ2-1; D might be TRBD1 (5 bases). The CDR3 consists of 15 residues. The germline V gene encodes CDR1 WNHNN and CDR2 SYGVQD (reference sequence). V was shortened by 1 base and J by 4 bases, with 11 bases between the two germline ends. The chain's CDR3 is CASSEFGRAYNEQFF. CDR3 in DNA: TGCGCCAGCAGTGAGTTTGGCAGGGCTTACAATGAGCAGTTCTTC.

The J gene is TRBJ2-1, the V gene TRBV6-5; the match to TRBD2 covers 10 bases. Per the germline V gene, CDR1 is MNHEY and CDR2 is SVGAGI. V lost 2 bases to trimming and J lost 1 base; unmatched junction nucleotides: 11. The CDR3 consists of 19 residues. The DNA for the CDR3 is TGTGCCAGCAGTTACCACCTAGCGGGAGAGAGAGGGTCCTACAATGAGCAGTTCTTC. Encoded protein: CASSYHLAGERGSYNEQFF.

The J gene is TRBJ2-1, the V gene TRBV29-1; D is undetermined. The V gene lost 2 bases and the J gene lost 9 bases, with 20 bases spanning the gap. The CDR3 is 15 residues long. The germline V gene encodes CDR1 SQVTM and CDR2 ANQGSEA. The CDR3 loop is CSVEPRRAGWVEQFF. CDR3 DNA sequence: TGCAGCGTTGAACCCCGAAGGGCCGGGTGGGTTGAGCAGTTCTTC.